Listed below are T cell receptor beta chains from one sample, sequenced in a study of human T cells and chemical hapten exposure. In TCRdb, the RACE reads were re-called with MiXCR into one record per CDR3 protein. The sample holds around 76,000 distinct CDR3 sequences; about 10% are singletons and the top ten take 3.5%. The sample in question was whole blood, obtained in connection with sensitization to the hapten diphenylcyclopropenone (DPC). These receptors originate from a woman in her fifties or sixties with alopecia areata. Some clones in this sample may be carry-over from other donors' samples. Each CDR3 is given with its conserved first and last residue. The D gene is left open where the match is weak. Only part of the rows carry a size: once, few, many, or a class if the clone is expanded.

d_call j_call v_call clone_size cdr3_nt cdr3_aa
TRBD2 TRBJ2-7 TRBV11-1 . TGTGCCAGCAGCTTAGCGTTGGGACTAGTCTACGAGCAGTACTTC CASSLALGLVYEQYF
. TRBJ1-4 TRBV11-2 . TGTGCCAGCAGCTTACGAGGGAGGATCAATTATGAAAAACTGTTTTTT CASSLRGRINYEKLFF
. TRBJ1-1 TRBV7-6 many TGTGCCAGCAGCTTAACGGGCCCTCGGACAGAAGGCACTGAAGCTTTCTTT CASSLTGPRTEGTEAFF
. TRBJ1-2 TRBV29-1 few TGCAGCGTTGAAGATGGGACCGCCAAAGGCTACACCTTC CSVEDGTAKGYTF
TRBD1 TRBJ1-6 TRBV9 . TGTGCCAGCAGCCATGGGACAGGACCAAATTCACCCCTCCACTTT CASSHGTGPNSPLHF
TRBD2 TRBJ2-7 TRBV7-8 many TGTGCCAGCAGCTTAGCGCGGGGGGGGACTACCTACGAGCAGTACTTC CASSLARGGTTYEQYF
TRBD1 TRBJ1-6 TRBV7-9 many TGTGCCAGCAGCTTCCAGACAGGGCGGGGTTCACCCCTCCACTTT CASSFQTGRGSPLHF
. TRBJ1-1 TRBV29-1 . TGCAGCGTTAAGGGAGTGAAGGGGGGCAGTGAAGCTTTCTTT CSVKGVKGGSEAFF
TRBD2 TRBJ2-1 TRBV10-3 . TGTGCCATCAGTGAGTCGACTAGCGGGGGGTTGTATGAGCAGTTCTTC CAISESTSGGLYEQFF
TRBD1 TRBJ1-4 TRBV7-6 . TGTGCCAGCAGCTACTCCGGGACAGCGTCTGAAAAACTGTTTTTT CASSYSGTASEKLFF
. TRBJ2-3 TRBV20-1 many TGCAGTGGACGGGAGACAGATACGCAGTATTTT CSGRETDTQYF
. TRBJ1-4 TRBV18 few TGTGCCAGCTCACCGGATGGGGCAGACGAAAAACTGTTTTTT CASSPDGADEKLFF
. TRBJ1-1 TRBV4-1 . TGCGCCAGCAGCCAATATCCCCGCGGGTCTTGGGGGAACACTGAAGCTTTCTTT CASSQYPRGSWGNTEAFF
. TRBJ1-1 TRBV7-6 many TGTGCCAGCAGCCCGACGGACAACACTGAAGCTTTCTTT CASSPTDNTEAFF
TRBD1 TRBJ2-7 TRBV3-1 . TGTGCCAGCAGCCAGACAGGGGCCTACGAGCAGTACTTC CASSQTGAYEQYF
. TRBJ2-1 TRBV12-3/TRBV12-4 few TGTGCCAGCAGTTTAGGTGGGGGCAATGAGCAGTTCTTC CASSLGGGNEQFF
TRBD2 TRBJ2-3 TRBV6-5 . TGTGCCAGCAGTTACTCCCCTACTAGCGGGGGGGCAGATACGCAGTATTTT CASSYSPTSGGADTQYF
TRBD1 TRBJ1-2 TRBV18 many TGTGCCAGCTCACCAACAGGGGAAAACTATGGCTACACCTTC CASSPTGENYGYTF
TRBD1 TRBJ2-7 TRBV5-1 few TGCGCCAGCAGCTCGACCGGACAGGGTATCTCCTACGAGCAGTACTTC CASSSTGQGISYEQYF
. TRBJ2-3 TRBV3-1 . TGTGCCAGCAGCCACAAACCCACAGATACGCAGTATTTT CASSHKPTDTQYF
TRBD1 TRBJ2-7 TRBV12-3/TRBV12-4 many TGTGCCAGCAGTTCCTTCGGAGGACAGGGGGACGAGCAGTACTTC CASSSFGGQGDEQYF
. TRBJ2-7 TRBV3-1 few TGTGCCAGCAGTCAAGCGACAGTGTCCTACGAGCAGTACTTC CASSQATVSYEQYF
. TRBJ1-2 TRBV18 many TGTGCCAGCTCACTCAGTCATGGCGATGGCTACACCTTC CASSLSHGDGYTF
. TRBJ2-3 TRBV20-1 . TGCAGTGCTAGGGTGAGGGTCCGACCAGATACGCAGTATTTT CSARVRVRPDTQYF
TRBD1 TRBJ2-7 TRBV29-1 many TGCAGCGCCGGGACAGGGGGCAATTTAAAGCAGTACTTC CSAGTGGNLKQYF
TRBD2 TRBJ2-3 TRBV5-1 many TGCGCCAGCAGCCCGGGACTAGCCGTTGGGTTCACAGATACGCAGTATTTT CASSPGLAVGFTDTQYF
. TRBJ2-2 TRBV25-1 many TGTGCCAGCAGAGACAGCGGGGAGCTGTTTTTT CASRDSGELFF
. TRBJ1-1 TRBV27 few TGTGCCAGCAAGCACAGGAACACTGAAGCTTTCTTT CASKHRNTEAFF
. TRBJ2-1 TRBV24-1 few TGTGCCACCAGTCTAGGCGTCAATGAGCAGTTCTTC CATSLGVNEQFF
. TRBJ1-5 TRBV20-1 many TGCAGTGCTAGTGGGAGCAATCAGCCCCAGCATTTT CSASGSNQPQHF
. TRBJ1-1 TRBV27 few TGTGCCAGCAGTTTCTCGGGCCCCCTGAGGACTGAAGCTTTCTTT CASSFSGPLRTEAFF
. TRBJ2-5 TRBV18 few TGTGCCAGCTCACCCAGGGGCGGAGAGACCCAGTACTTC CASSPRGGETQYF
TRBD1 TRBJ1-1 TRBV4-1 . TGCGCCAGCAGCCAACAGGGACAGGGGAACACTGAAGCTTTCTTT CASSQQGQGNTEAFF
. TRBJ2-6 TRBV5-1 . TGCGCCAGCAGCTTGACCGTCTCCGGGGCCAACGTCCTGACTTTC CASSLTVSGANVLTF
. TRBJ1-5 TRBV11-2 . TGTGCCAGCAGCTTAGACGGCAGCAATCAGCCCCAGCATTTT CASSLDGSNQPQHF
. TRBJ1-1 TRBV29-1 few TGCAGCGGAGTCGACAGGCTTCGAGCTTTCTTT CSGVDRLRAFF
. TRBJ1-1 TRBV20-1 many TGCAGTGCTAGACATGATCCGGGAGCTGAAGCTTTCTTT CSARHDPGAEAFF
TRBD1 TRBJ2-3 TRBV5-1 many TGCGCCAGCAGCCCCGGACAGGTCTCCCATATGGGGACGCAGTATTTT CASSPGQVSHMGTQYF
TRBD1 TRBJ1-1 TRBV5-1 . TGCGCCAGCAGCTTGACAGGGGGAGAGGCTTTCTTT CASSLTGGEAFF
TRBD2 TRBJ2-7 TRBV5-1 . TGCGCCAGCAGCTTGGGACTAGCGGAGTACGAGCAGTACTTC CASSLGLAEYEQYF
. TRBJ1-5 TRBV20-1 . TGCAGTGCTTTACAGGGTGATCAGCCCCAGCATTTT CSALQGDQPQHF
. TRBJ2-1 TRBV6-1 . TGTGCCAGCAGTGAATATGCGGGGGAGCAGTTCTTC CASSEYAGEQFF
. TRBJ2-7 TRBV12-3/TRBV12-4 many TGTGCCAGCAGTCCTAGACTGGGTTTGGAGTACTTC CASSPRLGLEYF
TRBD1 TRBJ2-5 TRBV6-6 . TGTGCCAGCAGTTACCCCCCGGGGACAGGGATGTGGACCCAGTACTTC CASSYPPGTGMWTQYF
TRBD2 TRBJ2-7 TRBV7-6 many TGTGCCAGCAGCGGGGGGGTATACTCCTACGAGCAGTACTTC CASSGGVYSYEQYF
. TRBJ2-7 TRBV2 . TGTGCCAGCAGTGATGGGGCAGGTGATAGTGTCGTGCAGTACTTC CASSDGAGDSVVQYF
. TRBJ1-5 TRBV12-3/TRBV12-4 . TGTGCCAGCAGTTTAGCAGGGGAACAGCCCCAGCATTTT CASSLAGEQPQHF
. TRBJ2-3 TRBV7-3 few TGTGCCAGCAGCCTCCGGCCAGGGGCTAGCACAGATACGCAGTATTTT CASSLRPGASTDTQYF
. TRBJ1-4 TRBV18 many TGTGCCAGCTCACCCGAATACGATATACAGAATGAAAAACTGTTTTTT CASSPEYDIQNEKLFF
. TRBJ2-7 TRBV12-3/TRBV12-4 few TGTGCCAGCAGCCGGGACCGCACCTACGAGCAGTACTTC CASSRDRTYEQYF
. TRBJ2-3 TRBV6-5 few TGTGCCAGCAGTCAGATTCCCAGTCCAGATACGCAGTATTTT CASSQIPSPDTQYF
TRBD1 TRBJ2-5 TRBV29-1 few TGCAGCGTAGGTGGACAGGGGGCAGAGACCCAGTACTTC CSVGGQGAETQYF
TRBD2 TRBJ2-5 TRBV20-1 . TGCAGTGCTATGCAATTAGCGGGGGGGCAAGAGACCCAGTACTTC CSAMQLAGGQETQYF
TRBD1 TRBJ1-2 TRBV25-1 . TGTGCCAGCAGTGGACAGGGGTTTTTCTCGCAGGGCTACACCTTC CASSGQGFFSQGYTF
TRBD2 TRBJ2-3 TRBV4-1 many TGCGCCAGCAGCCAAGGGACTAGTGAGGCAGATACGCAGTATTTT CASSQGTSEADTQYF
. TRBJ2-7 TRBV7-9 few TGTGCCAGCAGCCAACTTGGGCACGAGCAGTACTTC CASSQLGHEQYF
. TRBJ2-1 TRBV6-2/TRBV6-3 few TGTGCCAGCAGTTACTGGGGTAACGATGAGCAGTTCTTC CASSYWGNDEQFF